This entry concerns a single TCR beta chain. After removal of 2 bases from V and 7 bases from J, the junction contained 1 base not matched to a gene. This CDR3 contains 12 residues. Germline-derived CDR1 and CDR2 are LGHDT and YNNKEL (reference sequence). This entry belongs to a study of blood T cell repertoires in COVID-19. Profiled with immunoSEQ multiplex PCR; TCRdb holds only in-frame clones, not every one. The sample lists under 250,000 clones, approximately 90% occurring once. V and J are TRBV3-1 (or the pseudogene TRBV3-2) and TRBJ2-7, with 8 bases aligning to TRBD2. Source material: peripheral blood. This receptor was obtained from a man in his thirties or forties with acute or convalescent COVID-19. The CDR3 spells CASSQIAGEQYF. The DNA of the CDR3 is TGTGCCAGCAGCCAAATAGCGGGAGAGCAGTACTTC.